Each of the 7 T cell receptor beta chains below was sequenced from the same sample in a study of cytomegalovirus exposure and HLA in healthy donors. With 60 Vbeta and 13 Jbeta primers, the PCR was carried out. TCRdb keeps only in-frame clones here, not all; method: immunoSEQ multiplex PCR. The table has some 130,000 clones, 72% seen once. Sequenced material: PBMCs. These receptors originate from a middle-aged man in good health and CMV-seropositive.

The chain uses TRBV5-1 and TRBJ2-5; D is possibly TRBD2 (7 bases). This CDR3 has 15 amino acids. Trimming stripped 4 bases from V and 5 bases from J, with 18 bases between. Germline V gives CDR1 SGHRS, CDR2 YFSETQ. The CDR3 protein is CASSPGGGGRETQYF. CDR3 coding DNA: TGCGCCAGCAGCCCCGGAGGGGGGGGCAGGGAGACCCAGTACTTC.

The chain recombines TRBV7-9 with TRBJ2-7, with 9 nucleotides matching TRBD2. Germline values: CDR1 SEHNR, CDR2 FQNEAQ (reference sequence). The CDR3 totals 16 residues. V gave up 3 bases and J gave up 6 bases; unmatched junction bases: 12. As DNA, the CDR3 is TGTGCCAGCAGCTTGGAGGAAATAGCGGGAGCTCGCGAGCAGTACTTC. It yields the protein CASSLEEIAGAREQYF.

The chain employs TRBV10-3 and TRBJ2-7, with a weak D call TRBD1 (5 bases). This CDR3 is built from 15 residues. V lost 0 bases and J lost 0, with 9 bases in between. Germline loops: CDR1 ENHRY, CDR2 SYGVKD. The CDR3 loop is CAISESSTGSYEQYF. The CDR3 nucleotides are TGTGCCATCAGTGAGTCGAGCACAGGCTCCTACGAGCAGTACTTC.

The chain's CDR3 is CASSIGAGVSTDTQYF. The CDR3, as DNA: TGTGCCAGTAGTATAGGAGCGGGGGTTAGCACAGATACGCAGTATTTT. The V call is TRBV19, the J call TRBJ2-3; 8 bases align to TRBD2. J was trimmed by 0 bases and V by 1 base; bases with no gene match: 3. The CDR3 sequence is 16 residues long. Germline CDR1 is LNHDA and CDR2 is SQIVND (reference sequence).

The chain recombines TRBV11-3 with TRBJ2-2; 9 bases are shared with TRBD1. V was pared by 5 bases and J by 0 bases, with 4 bases of the junction left unmatched. Per the germline V gene, CDR1 is SGHNT and CDR2 is YENEEA. The CDR3 sequence is 16 residues long. The CDR3 bases are TGTGCCAGCAGCAAACAGGGGGCAGCGAACACCGGGGAGCTGTTTTTT. As protein: CASSKQGAANTGELFF. Full variable domain (missing parts from reference TRBV11-3 and TRBJ2-2): EAGVVQSPRYKIIEKKQPVAFWCNPISGHNTLYWYLQNLGQGPELLIRYENEEAVDDSQLPKDRFSAERLKGVDSTLKIQPAELGDSAVYLCASSKQGAANTGELFFGEGSRLTVL.

This clone appeared once. V and J are TRBV5-6 and TRBJ1-2, with D possibly matching TRBD1 (6 bases). V was shortened by 2 bases and J by 0 bases, with 14 bases between the two germline ends. The CDR3 spans 16 residues. Looked up from germline, CDR1 is SGHDT and CDR2 is YYEEEE. The CDR3 sequence is CASSLEYNRANYGYTF. The CDR3 region has the DNA TGTGCCAGCAGCTTAGAGTATAACAGGGCTAACTATGGCTACACCTTC.

The rearrangement uses TRBV5-1 and TRBJ2-1; 8 nucleotides line up with TRBD2. After removal of 4 bases from V and 0 bases from J, the junction contained 12 bases not matched to a gene. The CDR3 sequence is 18 residues long. CDR1 and CDR2 from the germline V gene are SGHRS and YFSETQ. CDR3 protein: CASSRLPQAGGSYNEQFF. DNA for the CDR3: TGCGCCAGCAGCCGACTCCCCCAGGCGGGGGGCTCCTACAATGAGCAGTTCTTC.